A single sample gave rise to the 17 T cell receptor beta chains below, sequenced in a study of monozygotic twins with inflammatory bowel disease. TCRdb re-called the 5' RACE reads and catalogs CDR3 proteins one per entry, DNA excluded. This sample contains approximately 420,000 distinct CDR3 sequences. Sequencing was performed on blood. These receptors originate from a human donor with ulcerative colitis or Crohn's disease, or a healthy co-twin of an affected twin (not recorded which).

J is TRBJ2-1 and V is TRBV5-1. The germline CDR1 and CDR2 sequences are SGHRS and YFSETQ. The CDR3 is made up of 15 amino acids. CDR3 sequence reads: CASSGGRGSYNEQFF.

The chain links TRBV29-1 to TRBJ2-7; checking the TCRdb D call of TRBD2 is not possible without DNA. The length of the CDR3 is 13 residues. From germline, CDR1 is SQVTM and CDR2 ANQGSEA. CDR3: CSASGRFSHEQYF.

The gene calls are TRBV7-2 and TRBJ2-5; TCRdb outputs TRBD2, but without DNA this stays unchecked. This CDR3 is 15 amino acids long. Germline CDR1 SGHTA, CDR2 FQGNSA. CDR3 sequence reads: CASSPGRAIRMTQYF.

The chain employs TRBV14 and TRBJ2-7; TCRdb proposes TRBD1, but this gene call is untestable without DNA. CDR1 and CDR2 (germline): SGHDN, FVKESK. The length of the CDR3 is 16 residues. CDR3 region: CASSPVMGGSSYEQYF.

This sequence joins TRBV29-1 and TRBJ2-1; the TCRdb call, TRBD1, lacks DNA for checking. The CDR3 length is 15 residues. The V gene's germline CDR1 is SQVTM and CDR2 ANQGSEA. CDR3 region: CSVEDFRGQYNEQFF.

The rearrangement uses TRBV24-1 and TRBJ2-1; TCRdb's D call of TRBD2 is untestable without DNA. This CDR3 is built from 13 residues. Germline V gene sequence: CDR1 KGHDR, CDR2 SFDVKD. CDR3 sequence reads: CATSVGGYNEQFF.

The chain carries TRBV29-1 and TRBJ2-3; the TRBD1 assignment by TCRdb is unverifiable without DNA. CDR1 SQVTM and CDR2 ANQGSEA come from the germline V gene. The CDR3 runs 17 residues. This chain's CDR3 is CSARPVPGGPGTDTQYF.

The chain combines TRBV11-3 with TRBJ2-1; TCRdb selects TRBD1, and the lack of DNA leaves this call unchecked. CDR1 is SGHNT and CDR2 is YENEEA in the germline V gene. The CDR3 has 16 amino acids. The CDR3 protein is CASSKDPGQDHNEQFF.

The chain employs TRBV4-2 and TRBJ2-6; as DNA is missing, the TRBD2 call by TCRdb cannot be tested. Germline CDR1 LGHNA, CDR2 YNFKEQ. The CDR3 has 17 residues. CDR3: CASSDSGRYSGANVLTF.

This rearrangement joins TRBV27 to TRBJ2-2; with no DNA, the TCRdb D assignment of TRBD2 cannot be verified. The CDR3 runs 17 residues. Germline V lookup: CDR1 MNHEY, CDR2 SMNVEV (reference sequence). CDR3: CASSFFGASGSTGELFF.

The V call is TRBV7-9, the J call TRBJ2-2; TCRdb's D call of TRBD1 is untestable without DNA. The CDR3 covers 16 residues. Per the germline V gene, CDR1 is SEHNR and CDR2 is FQNEAQ (reference sequence). CDR3 protein: CASRKDRGANTGELFF.

The chain uses TRBV5-1 and TRBJ2-2; TCRdb selects TRBD2, and the lack of DNA leaves this call unchecked. The CDR3 runs 16 residues. Germline-derived CDR1 and CDR2 are SGHRS and YFSETQ. CDR3: CASSLGSGRFAGELFF.

This rearrangement joins TRBV5-1 to TRBJ1-6; there is no DNA to check the TCRdb D call of TRBD1. The CDR3 runs to 15 residues. CDR1 is SGHRS, CDR2 YFSETQ, per germline. The CDR3 loop reads CASSHEGSTITPLHF.

The V call is TRBV4-3, the J call TRBJ2-5; TCRdb designates TRBD2, a call that cannot be tested without DNA. There are 16 residues in the CDR3. The germline V gene has CDR1 LGHNA and CDR2 YSLEER. The CDR3 reads CASSQDRSGRSKTQYF.

CDR3 loop: CASTAGGGQPQHF. This rearrangement joins TRBV4-1 to TRBJ1-5; TCRdb proposes TRBD1, but this gene call is untestable without DNA. The V gene's germline CDR1 is MGHRA and CDR2 YSYEKL. The CDR3 runs 13 residues.

J is TRBJ2-7 and V is TRBV5-4; no DNA is available, so the TRBD1 call from TCRdb remains unchecked. Germline CDR1 and CDR2: SGHNT and YYREEE (reference sequence). This CDR3 has 13 amino acids. CDR3 protein: CASSNRDTPEQYF.

The chain employs TRBV30 and TRBJ2-1; TCRdb's assignment of TRBD1 cannot be checked, as there is no DNA. Germline assignment: CDR1 GTSNPN and CDR2 SVGIG (reference sequence). The CDR3 is 14 amino acids. The CDR3 sequence: CAWNRGGLYNEQFF.